Each of the 13 T cell receptor beta chains below was sequenced from the same sample in a study of blood T cell repertoires in COVID-19. Clones were sequenced by immunoSEQ multiplex PCR, and TCRdb holds only the in-frame ones, with some missing. This table holds over 120,000 clones, 60% to 80% found once. Sequenced: PBMCs or T cells enriched from blood (not recorded which). The receptors were sampled from a woman aged 45-60 years who had recovered from COVID-19.

This clone turned up a few times. The V call is TRBV30, the J call TRBJ2-2; D not resolved. V was cut by 2 bases and J by 3 bases, with 16 bases left in between. CDR3 length: 16 residues. Germline assignment: CDR1 GTSNPN and CDR2 SVGIG (reference sequence). The CDR3 DNA follows: TGTGCCTGGAGTAGACCCAGCACGGGTTACACCGGGGAGCTGTTTTTT. Translating gives CAWSRPSTGYTGELFF.

A single count supports this clone. This rearrangement joins TRBV29-1 to TRBJ2-1; TRBD2 matches at 16 bases. The J segment lost 0 bases and the V segment lost 1 base, leaving 9 bases of the junction unmatched. Germline values: CDR1 SQVTM, CDR2 ANQGSEA. The CDR3 runs to 20 residues. Written as DNA, the CDR3 is TGCAGCGTTGAAGTTAGGGGACTAGCGGGAGGGCCTCGCTCCTACAATGAGCAGTTCTTC. Translation gives CSVEVRGLAGGPRSYNEQFF.

This chain connects TRBV10-2 to TRBJ2-6, with D perhaps matching TRBD1 (6 bases). Germline CDR1 is WSHSY and CDR2 is SAAADI. Trimming removed 2 bases from V and 0 bases from J, with 8 bases in between. The CDR3 spans 16 residues. CDR3 loop: CASSETGTSGANVLTF. CDR3 sequence (DNA): TGCGCCAGCAGTGAGACAGGGACCTCTGGGGCCAACGTCCTGACTTTC.

The genes are TRBV30 and TRBJ1-2, with D perhaps matching TRBD1 (6 bases). The CDR3 extends over 14 amino acids. V was pared by 5 bases and J by 8 bases, with 21 bases between. CDR1 GTSNPN and CDR2 SVGIG come from the germline V gene (reference sequence). The CDR3 spells CAWGSTGGVFGYTF. The CDR3 nucleotides read TGTGCCTGGGGCTCGACAGGTGGTGTGTTCGGCTACACCTTC.

V usage is TRBV27 and J usage is TRBJ2-1; D possibly corresponds to TRBD2 (7 bases). V gave up 6 bases and J gave up 4 bases, with 25 bases separating them. Germline V gene data show CDR1 as MNHEY and CDR2 as SMNVEV (reference sequence). CDR3 length: 18 amino acids. The CDR3 spells CASSYGRGQAGLYNEQFF. CDR3 DNA sequence: TGTGCCAGCAGCTATGGGAGGGGACAAGCGGGATTATACAATGAGCAGTTCTTC.

The chain carries TRBV5-1 and TRBJ2-3, with a weak D call TRBD2 (5 bases). V was trimmed by 4 bases and J by 6 bases, leaving 12 bases between them. This CDR3 is built from 13 residues. From germline, CDR1 is SGHRS and CDR2 YFSETQ. The CDR3 here is CASSPGLVDTQYF. The CDR3, as DNA: TGCGCCAGCAGCCCCGGACTTGTGGATACGCAGTATTTT.

The chain has TRBV3-1 (or the pseudogene TRBV3-2) and TRBJ2-2; tentatively, D is TRBD1 (6 bases). V was cut by 5 bases and J by 2 bases, with 12 bases left in between. This CDR3 region has 15 residues. Germline values: CDR1 LGHDT, CDR2 YNNKEL (reference sequence). Here the CDR3 reads CASSRGRGNTGELFF. The CDR3 nucleotides read TGTGCCAGCAGCAGAGGCAGGGGTAACACCGGGGAGCTGTTTTTT.

V gene TRBV7-9 combines with J gene TRBJ2-7; 8 bases match TRBD2. The CDR3 has 16 residues. Germline loops: CDR1 SEHNR, CDR2 FQNEAQ (reference sequence). Trimming at V came to 7 bases and at J to 0 bases, leaving 11 bases not matched to a gene. In nucleotides, the CDR3 is TGTGCCAGCACGAGTTCGGCGGGGGGTTCCTCCTACGAGCAGTACTTC. Its translation: CASTSSAGGSSYEQYF.

The rearrangement uses TRBV4-1 and TRBJ2-1; 7 nucleotides match TRBD2. Trimming at V came to 8 bases and at J to 6 bases, leaving 1 base not matched to a gene. CDR3 size: 11 residues. Germline V CDR1 and CDR2: MGHRA, YSYEKL. CDR3 bases: TGCGCCAGCGGCGGGAGCAATGAGCAGTTCTTC. It encodes CASGGSNEQFF.

This chain connects TRBV2 to TRBJ2-7, with a weak D call TRBD1 (5 bases). In germline, CDR1 is SNHLY, CDR2 FYNNEI. The V gene lost 6 bases and the J gene lost 4 bases, with 13 bases spanning the gap. The CDR3 is 13 residues long. CDR3 protein: CASRTRATYEQYF. Written as DNA, the CDR3 is TGTGCCAGCAGGACCAGGGCTACATACGAGCAGTACTTC.

This clone was seen repeatedly, ten times or more. V and J are TRBV2 and TRBJ1-5; D remains ambiguous. The germline V gene encodes CDR1 SNHLY and CDR2 FYNNEI. V shed 7 bases and J shed 2 bases, with 9 bases lying between them. The CDR3 consists of 13 residues. CDR3 residues: CASMAVRNQPQHF. The CDR3 nucleotides are TGTGCCAGCATGGCTGTACGCAATCAGCCCCAGCATTTT. The variable domain in full, with the rest retrieved from reference TRBV2 and TRBJ1-5, is EPEVTQTPSHQVTQMGQEVILRCVPISNHLYFYWYRQILGQKVEFLVSFYNNEISEKSEIFDDQFSVERPDGSNFTLKIRSTKLEDSAMYFCASMAVRNQPQHFGDGTRLSIL.

The rearrangement joins TRBV20-1 to TRBJ1-2, with D unclear. Trimming removed 5 bases at V and 8 bases at J, with 12 bases between. In germline, CDR1 is DFQATT, CDR2 SNEGSKA (reference sequence). The CDR3 runs 11 residues. CDR3 sequence reads: CSAPGRRGYTF. CDR3 bases: TGCAGTGCTCCTGGACGGAGGGGCTACACCTTC.

The rearrangement uses TRBV14 and TRBJ2-5, with a possible D match to TRBD1 (5 bases). Germline lookup yields CDR1 SGHDN and CDR2 FVKESK. V dropped 5 bases and J dropped 5 bases, with 9 bases sitting between them. The CDR3 totals 12 residues. The CDR3 bases are TGTGCCAGCAGCGCCTCAGGGGAGACCCAGTACTTC. Protein sequence: CASSASGETQYF.